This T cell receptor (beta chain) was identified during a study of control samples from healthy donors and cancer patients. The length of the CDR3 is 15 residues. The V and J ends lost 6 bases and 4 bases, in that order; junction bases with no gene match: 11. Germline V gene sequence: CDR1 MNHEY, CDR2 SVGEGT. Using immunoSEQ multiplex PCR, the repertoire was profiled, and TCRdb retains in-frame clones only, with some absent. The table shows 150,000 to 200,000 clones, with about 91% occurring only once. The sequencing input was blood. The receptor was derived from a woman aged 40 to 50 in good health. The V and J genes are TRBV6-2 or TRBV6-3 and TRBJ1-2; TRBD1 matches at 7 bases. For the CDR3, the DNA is TGTGCCAGCAGCCCTAATGGACAGGTTGGCTATGGCTACACCTTC. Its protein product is CASSPNGQVGYGYTF.